This T cell receptor (beta chain) is from a study of T-cell reconstitution after alpha-beta-depleted transplantation in children. V lost 3 bases to trimming and J lost 1 base, with 10 bases between them. This CDR3 has 14 residues. CDR1 SGDLS and CDR2 YYNGEE come from the germline V gene. Study findings and constraints: Some patients' high day-60 TCRbeta diversity was attributed to recipient cells surviving conditioning.

Details on this clonotype: Antigen unknown.

The library targeted TCRbeta and was prepared with unique molecular identifiers. From the PCR reads, TCRdb called clonotypes with MiXCR, one entry per CDR3 protein. This table holds some 310,000 distinct CDR3 sequences, 20% to 30% found once. The chain uses TRBV9 and TRBJ1-1, with D uncertain. The material sequenced was PBMCs, mostly from graft donor cells, taken 180 days after TCRalphabeta/CD19-depleted stem cell transplant. The source of this sequence is a male patient under 18 who had a stem cell transplant for acute lymphoblastic leukemia, so the T cells may come from the graft donor. CDR3 nucleotides: TGTGCCAGCAGCGGCCCGACACGGAACACTGAAGCTTTCTTT. Translated, it gives CASSGPTRNTEAFF.